This TCR beta chain comes out of a study of Graves' ophthalmopathy and Graves' hyperthyroidism. Diagnosis was based on clinical symptoms, serum thyroxine, TRAb, thyroid ultrasound and orbital computed tomography. RNA transcripts served as template for amplifying TCR beta CDR3 sequences. An opening RT-PCR round employed HTBI primers and preceded a second-round multiplex PCR. Via MiXCR, TCRdb re-called the multiplex PCR reads, giving one row per CDR3 protein. Among under 250,000 distinct CDR3 sequences listed, roughly 21% were seen once. Trimming at V came to 7 bases and at J to 8 bases, leaving 7 bases not matched to a gene. The germline CDR1 and CDR2 sequences are LNHDA and SQIVND (reference sequence). The CDR3 consists of 13 residues.

The sequenced sample consisted of peripheral blood. The TCR sequence derives from a woman aged 45-59 years with Graves' ophthalmopathy. V is TRBV19 and J is TRBJ1-1; 10 bases map to TRBD1. In nucleotides, the CDR3 is TGTGCCAGTACCCGGGACAGGGGAGGGGAAGCTTTCTTT. This encodes CASTRDRGGEAFF.